This T cell receptor beta chain was observed in a study of blood T cell repertoires in COVID-19. Participant ages covered about 18 to 89 years across approximately 25 US areas. In the original workflow: Amplification of reference gene primers provided the estimated nucleated cell counts. Only in-frame clones appear in the TCRdb table, and some are missing; sequencing was by immunoSEQ multiplex PCR. Clone size and V and J calls were adopted from that table, with D and trimming inferred from the DNA. The data show fewer than 400,000 clones, 89% seen once. The CDR3 contains 15 residues. Germline CDR1 reads MDHEN; CDR2 reads SYDVKM. V was shortened by 5 bases and J by 1 base, with 14 bases between the two germline ends.

Sequencing was carried out using PBMCs or T cells enriched from blood (not recorded which). This sequence originates from a man in his sixties who had recovered from COVID-19. The V gene is TRBV28, the J gene TRBJ1-1, with D perhaps matching TRBD1 (6 bases). CDR3 residues: CASSPTDRSNTEAFF. CDR3 nucleotides: TGTGCCAGCAGTCCTACGGACAGATCGAACACTGAAGCTTTCTTT.